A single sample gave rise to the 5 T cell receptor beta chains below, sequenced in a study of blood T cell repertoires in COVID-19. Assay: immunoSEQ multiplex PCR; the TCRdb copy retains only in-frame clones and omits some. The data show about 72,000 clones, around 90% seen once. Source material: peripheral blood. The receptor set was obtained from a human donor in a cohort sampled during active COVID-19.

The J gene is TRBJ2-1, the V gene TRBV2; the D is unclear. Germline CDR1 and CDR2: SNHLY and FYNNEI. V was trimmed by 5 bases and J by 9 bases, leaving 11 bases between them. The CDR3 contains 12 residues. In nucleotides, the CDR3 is TGTGCCAGCAGTAAAAATTACGGTGAGCAGTTCTTC. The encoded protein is CASSKNYGEQFF.

The CDR3 loop is CASSPNVGLTEAFF. DNA for the CDR3: TGTGCCAGCAGCCCCAACGTGGGGCTCACTGAAGCTTTCTTT. The J gene is TRBJ1-1, the V gene TRBV7-2; D perhaps matches TRBD1 (5 bases). The germline gives CDR1 SGHTA, CDR2 FQGNSA. The CDR3 is 14 amino acids. Trimming took 5 bases from V and 4 from J, leaving 14 bases between them. Using reference TRBV7-2 and TRBJ1-1 for the parts outside the CDR3, the full variable domain is GAGVSQSPSNKVTEKGKDVELRCDPISGHTALYWYRQSLGQGLEFLIYFQGNSAPDKSGLPSDRFSAERTGGSVSTLTIQRTQQEDSAVYLCASSPNVGLTEAFFGQGTRLTVV.

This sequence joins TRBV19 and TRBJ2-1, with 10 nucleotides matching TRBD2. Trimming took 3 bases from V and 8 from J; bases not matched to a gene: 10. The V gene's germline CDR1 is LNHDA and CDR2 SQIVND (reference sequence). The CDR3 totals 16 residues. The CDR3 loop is CASSMRTSGIRDEQFF. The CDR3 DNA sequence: TGTGCCAGTAGTATGCGGACTAGCGGAATTAGAGATGAGCAGTTCTTC.

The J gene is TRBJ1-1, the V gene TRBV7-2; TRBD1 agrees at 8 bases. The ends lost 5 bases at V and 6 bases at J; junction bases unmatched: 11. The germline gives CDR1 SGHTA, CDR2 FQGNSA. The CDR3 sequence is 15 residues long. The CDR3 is CASSPQKTGDPEAFF. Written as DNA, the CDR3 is TGTGCCAGCAGCCCTCAGAAGACAGGGGACCCTGAAGCTTTCTTT.

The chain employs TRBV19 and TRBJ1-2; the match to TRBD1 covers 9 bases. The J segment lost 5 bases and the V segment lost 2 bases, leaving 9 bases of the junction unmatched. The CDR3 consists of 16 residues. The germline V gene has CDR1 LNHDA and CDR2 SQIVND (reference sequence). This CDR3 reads CASSIISGGTGYGYTF. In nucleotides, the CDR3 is TGTGCCAGTAGTATAATATCTGGCGGGACAGGGTATGGCTACACCTTC.